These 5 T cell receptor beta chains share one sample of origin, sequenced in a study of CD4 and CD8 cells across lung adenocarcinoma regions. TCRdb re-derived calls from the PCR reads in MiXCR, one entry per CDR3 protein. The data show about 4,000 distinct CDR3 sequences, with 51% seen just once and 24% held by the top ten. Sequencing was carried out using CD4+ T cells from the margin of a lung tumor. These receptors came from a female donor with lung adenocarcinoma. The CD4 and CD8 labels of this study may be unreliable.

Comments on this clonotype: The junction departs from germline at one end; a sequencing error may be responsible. The DNA for the CDR3 is TGTGCCAGCAGCCAAATCGGAGCGGGGCAATACAATGAGCAGTTCTTT. Amino acid sequence: CASSQIGAGQYNEQFF. The chain links TRBV4-2 to TRBJ2-1; 7 bases map to TRBD2. The CDR3 runs to 16 residues. Germline-derived CDR1 and CDR2 are LGHNA and YNFKEQ.

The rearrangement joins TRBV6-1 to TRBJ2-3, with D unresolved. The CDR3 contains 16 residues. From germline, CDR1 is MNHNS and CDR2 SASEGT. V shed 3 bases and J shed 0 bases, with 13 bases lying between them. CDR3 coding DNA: TGTGCCAGCAGTGACTACTACCTTAGTAGCACAGATACGCAGTATTTT. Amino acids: CASSDYYLSSTDTQYF.

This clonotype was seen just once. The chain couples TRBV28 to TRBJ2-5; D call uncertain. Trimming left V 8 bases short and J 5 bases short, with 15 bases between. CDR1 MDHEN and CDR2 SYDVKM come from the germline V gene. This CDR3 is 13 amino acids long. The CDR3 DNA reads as TGTGCCAGCGGGGTCGTATCCGAGGAGACCCAGTACTTC. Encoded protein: CASGVVSEETQYF.

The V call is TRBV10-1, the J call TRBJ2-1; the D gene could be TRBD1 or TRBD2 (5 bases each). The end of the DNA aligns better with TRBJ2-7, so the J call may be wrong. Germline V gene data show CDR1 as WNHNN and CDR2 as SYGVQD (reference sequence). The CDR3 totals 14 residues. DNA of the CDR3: TGCGCCAGCAGTCCCCGGGACCGACCCTACGAGCAGTACTTC. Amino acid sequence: CASSPRDRPYEQYF.

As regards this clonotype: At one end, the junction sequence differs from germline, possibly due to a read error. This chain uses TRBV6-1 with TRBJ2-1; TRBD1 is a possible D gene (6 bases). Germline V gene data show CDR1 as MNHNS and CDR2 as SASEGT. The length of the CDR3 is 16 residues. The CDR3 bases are TGTGCCAGTTATGACCGGAGCAGGGGAAGGGTCGAGGCGCAGTTTTTT. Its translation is CASYDRSRGRVEAQFF.